What follows is one T cell receptor beta chain and its context. The antigen is unknown. The V and J ends lost 7 bases and 11 bases, in that order; junction bases with no gene match: 15. Germline assignment: CDR1 DFQATT and CDR2 SNEGSKA (reference sequence). This CDR3 contains 14 residues. After constant-region reverse-primer amplification, full-length variable regions underwent semi-nested PCR with Nested Universal Primer A. TCRdb reprocessed the 5' RACE reads with MiXCR, giving one entry per CDR3 protein. The sample lists thousands of distinct CDR3 sequences, 73% occurring once. The sorted Tregs were CD4+CD25+CD127-/low cells. Notes on the study in general: Whole repertoires were not studied in the larger cohort, only one V-J beta rearrangement. Tumor memory CD4+ T cell TCR gene usage was found to cluster with blood and lymph node memory CD4+ cells and with lymph node naive CD4+ cells. Greatest tumor Treg TCR overlap was with tumor naive CD4+ cells.

J is TRBJ2-5 and V is TRBV20-1, with 11 bases that match TRBD2. Sequencing input: tumor-infiltrating Tregs sorted from the breast tumor. This receptor was taken from a female donor with breast cancer. DNA of the CDR3: TGCAGTGTCCGCCCTACTAGCGGGGGTGTGACACAGTACTTC. This translates into CSVRPTSGGVTQYF.